The 9 T cell receptor beta chains listed next were all sequenced from one sample in a study of T cells in Graves' hyperthyroidism and ophthalmopathy. The source material, RNA transcripts, was used to amplify TCR beta CDR3 regions. A first-round RT-PCR of the TCR CDR3 used the HTBI primer set. TCRdb reanalysed the multiplex PCR reads using MiXCR and keeps one entry per CDR3 protein. The table lists fewer than 250,000 distinct CDR3 sequences, about a sixth of them singletons. Sequencing was carried out using blood. These receptors came from a young woman with Graves' ophthalmopathy.

This clonotype came up many times. This rearrangement joins TRBV7-2 to TRBJ2-7, with 8 bases fitting TRBD2. The CDR3 totals 14 residues. CDR1 SGHTA and CDR2 FQGNSA come from the germline V gene. The V and J ends lost 6 bases and 4 bases, in that order; junction bases with no gene match: 8. The chain's CDR3 is CASSPGLGGYEQYF. As DNA, the CDR3 is TGTGCCAGCAGTCCGGGACTAGGAGGTTACGAGCAGTACTTC.

This clonotype was seen many times. The chain joins TRBV5-6 to TRBJ2-3; 12 bases are a match to TRBD1. Germline CDR1 SGHDT, CDR2 YYEEEE. This CDR3 region has 13 residues. The junction had 8 bases not matched to a gene; V was cut back by 5 bases and J by 13 bases. The CDR3 region is CASSWDRGREEYF. CDR3 sequence (DNA): TGTGCCAGCAGTTGGGACAGGGGGCGAGAGGAGTATTTT. The whole variable domain, filled in from reference TRBV5-6 and TRBJ2-3, reads DAGVTQSPTHLIKTRGQQVTLRCSPKSGHDTVSWYQQALGQGPQFIFQYYEEEERQRGNFPDRFSGHQFPNYSSELNVNALLLGDSALYLCASSWDRGREEYFGPGTRLTVL.

The rearrangement uses TRBV5-6 and TRBJ2-1, with D maybe TRBD2 (6 bases). The V and J ends lost 4 bases and 3 bases respectively, with 14 bases between them. Germline lookup yields CDR1 SGHDT and CDR2 YYEEEE. The CDR3 has 15 residues. The CDR3 reads CASSPARGGYNEQFF. CDR3 DNA sequence: TGTGCCAGCAGCCCCGCGCGGGGCGGCTACAATGAGCAGTTCTTC. The full variable domain, its missing parts supplied by reference TRBV5-6 and TRBJ2-1, is DAGVTQSPTHLIKTRGQQVTLRCSPKSGHDTVSWYQQALGQGPQFIFQYYEEEERQRGNFPDRFSGHQFPNYSSELNVNALLLGDSALYLCASSPARGGYNEQFFGPGTRLTVL.

This clonotype showed up many times. The chain couples TRBV20-1 to TRBJ1-1, with 8 bases that match TRBD1. With 4 bases clipped from V and 4 bases from J, the junction kept 11 bases outside the gene matches. CDR3 length: 15 amino acids. Germline values: CDR1 DFQATT, CDR2 SNEGSKA (reference sequence). The CDR3 spells CSANPRTGSITEAFF. CDR3 nucleotide sequence: TGCAGTGCTAATCCCAGGACAGGGTCGATCACTGAAGCTTTCTTT.

In its sample, this clonotype was seen many times. The chain carries TRBV20-1 and TRBJ1-2; D gene ambiguous. Trimming pared 3 bases from V and 8 bases from J, leaving 10 bases between. The CDR3 is made up of 11 amino acids. Per the germline V gene, CDR1 is DFQATT and CDR2 is SNEGSKA (reference sequence). The CDR3 here is CSARVLGGYTF. Here the CDR3 DNA reads TGCAGTGCTAGGGTTTTAGGAGGCTACACCTTC.

Regarding this clonotype: A junction end diverges from the germline sequence, so it may reflect a read error. This chain joins TRBV10-1 and TRBJ2-5; D unresolved. Looked up from germline, CDR1 is WNHNN and CDR2 is SYGVQD (reference sequence). The CDR3 runs 12 residues. The CDR3 reads CASSPGQETQHF. DNA of the CDR3: TGCGCCAGCTCCCCTGGGCAAGAGACCCAGCACTTC.

This clonotype was seen at least ten times. This chain links TRBV12-3 or TRBV12-4 with TRBJ1-1; TRBD1 might be the D (5 bases). V lost 5 bases and J 6 bases, leaving 13 bases between the germline ends. The CDR3 has 13 amino acids. The CDR3: CASSRTWTSEAFF. The CDR3 nucleotides are TGTGCCAGCAGTCGGACATGGACGTCTGAAGCTTTCTTT.

Details on this clonotype: Possible read error: a much larger clone is one base away. Here the CDR3 reads CASESSYNEQFF. CDR3 DNA: TGTGCCAGCGAGAGCTCCTACAATGAGCAGTTCTTC. This chain links TRBV6-1 with TRBJ2-1, with D uncertain. V lost 8 bases and J 0 bases, leaving 5 bases between the germline ends. Germline CDR1 reads MNHNS; CDR2 reads SASEGT. CDR3 length: 12 residues.

This clonotype appeared many times. V gene TRBV6-1 combines with J gene TRBJ1-1, with 9 bases that match TRBD1. This CDR3 spans 14 amino acids. Trimming removed 3 bases from V and 9 bases from J; junction bases left unmatched: 8. Germline lookup yields CDR1 MNHNS and CDR2 SASEGT. The DNA for the CDR3 is TGTGCCAGCAGTGAGTTGGGGGGGACAGGGAAAGCTTTCTTT. It is translated as CASSELGGTGKAFF.